The clone carrying this T cell receptor beta chain appeared a few times. This record comes from a study of blood T cell repertoires in COVID-19. Among Cohort 3 donors, those recovered had two negative PCRs, clearance, or symptom resolution. Per the germline V gene, CDR1 is LGHDT and CDR2 is YNNKEL (reference sequence). The CDR3 has 12 amino acids. Between the trimmed V and J ends, which lost 3 bases and 4 bases, there was a span of 6 bases. Sequencing was performed with immunoSEQ multiplex PCR; in TCRdb, only in-frame clones are kept and a portion is missing. The top ten hold around 2% of the sample, which has some 250,000 clones, roughly 88% seen once.

The material sequenced was PBMCs or T cells enriched from blood (not recorded which). This chain links TRBV3-1 (or the pseudogene TRBV3-2) with TRBJ1-1; D may be TRBD1 (5 bases). The source of this sequence is a woman in her forties or fifties who had recovered from COVID-19. As DNA, the CDR3 is TGTGCCAGCAGCCACGGGGGCACTGAAGCTTTCTTT. As protein: CASSHGGTEAFF.